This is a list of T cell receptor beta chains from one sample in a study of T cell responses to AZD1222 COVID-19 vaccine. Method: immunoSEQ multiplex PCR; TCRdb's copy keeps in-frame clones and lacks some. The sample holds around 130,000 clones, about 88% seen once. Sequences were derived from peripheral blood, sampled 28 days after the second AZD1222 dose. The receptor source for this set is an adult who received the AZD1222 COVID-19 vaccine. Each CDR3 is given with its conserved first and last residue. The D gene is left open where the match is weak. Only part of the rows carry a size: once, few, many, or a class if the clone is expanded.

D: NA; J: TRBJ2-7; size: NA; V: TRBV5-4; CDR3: CASNLLGQSSYEQYF; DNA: TGTGCCAGCAACCTTTTGGGGCAGTCCTCCTACGAGCAGTACTTC
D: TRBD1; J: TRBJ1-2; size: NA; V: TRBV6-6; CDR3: CASSSTGGSVYGYTF; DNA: TGTGCCAGCAGTTCGACAGGGGGCTCAGTTTATGGCTACACCTTC
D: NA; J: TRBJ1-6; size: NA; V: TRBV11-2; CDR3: CASSSRATLSNFGAPLHF; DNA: TGTGCCAGCAGCTCCCGGGCCACTTTGTCGAATTTCGGGGCTCCCCTCCACTTT
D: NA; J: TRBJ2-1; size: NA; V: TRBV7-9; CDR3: CASTLSQSSKFF; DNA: TGTGCCAGCACACTTTCCCAGTCGTCGAAGTTCTTC
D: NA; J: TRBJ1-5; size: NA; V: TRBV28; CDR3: CASSATGYGNQPQHF; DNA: TGTGCCAGCAGTGCAACCGGGTATGGCAATCAGCCCCAGCATTTT
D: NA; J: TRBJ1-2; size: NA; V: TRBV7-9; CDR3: CASSQEARARGYTF; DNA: TGTGCCAGCAGCCAGGAGGCCAGGGCGCGGGGCTACACCTTC
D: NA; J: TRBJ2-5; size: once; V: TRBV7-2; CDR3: CASSLGSGGQTQYF; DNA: TGTGCCAGCAGCTTAGGTAGCGGAGGGCAGACCCAGTACTTC
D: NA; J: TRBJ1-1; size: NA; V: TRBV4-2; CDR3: CASSQERQVEAFF; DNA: TGTGCCAGCAGCCAAGAGCGGCAGGTAGAAGCTTTCTTT
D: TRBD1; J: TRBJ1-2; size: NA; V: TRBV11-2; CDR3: CASSRDRFGYGYTF; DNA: TGTGCCAGCAGCCGGGACAGGTTCGGGTATGGCTACACCTTC
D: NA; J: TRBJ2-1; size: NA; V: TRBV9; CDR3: CASSVGDIVIEQFF; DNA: TGTGCCAGCAGCGTAGGGGACATAGTTATAGAGCAGTTCTTC
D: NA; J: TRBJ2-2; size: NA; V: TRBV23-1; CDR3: CASSLGVIGVGSGELFF; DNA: TGCGCCAGCAGTCTGGGGGTGATCGGTGTAGGTTCCGGGGAGCTGTTTTTT